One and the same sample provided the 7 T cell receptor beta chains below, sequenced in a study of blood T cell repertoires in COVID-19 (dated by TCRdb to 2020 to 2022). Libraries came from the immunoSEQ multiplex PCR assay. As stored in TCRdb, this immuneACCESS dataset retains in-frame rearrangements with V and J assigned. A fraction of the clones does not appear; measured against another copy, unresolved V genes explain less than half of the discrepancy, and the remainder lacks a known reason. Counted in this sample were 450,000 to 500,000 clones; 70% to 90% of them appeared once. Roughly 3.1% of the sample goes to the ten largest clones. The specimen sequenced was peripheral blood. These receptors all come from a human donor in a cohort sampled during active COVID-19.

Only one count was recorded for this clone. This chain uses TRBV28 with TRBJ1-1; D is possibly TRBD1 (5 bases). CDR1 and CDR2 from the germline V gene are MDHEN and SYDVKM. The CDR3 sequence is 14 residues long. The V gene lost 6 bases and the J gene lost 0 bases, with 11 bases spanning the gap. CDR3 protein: CASRSQGVNTEAFF. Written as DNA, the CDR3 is TGTGCCAGCAGATCGCAAGGGGTGAACACTGAAGCTTTCTTT.

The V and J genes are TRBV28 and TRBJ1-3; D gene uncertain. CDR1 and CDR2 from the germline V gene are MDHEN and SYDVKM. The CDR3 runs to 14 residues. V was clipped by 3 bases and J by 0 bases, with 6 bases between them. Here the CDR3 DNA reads TGTGCCAGCAGTTTGGGCAGCTCTGGAAACACCATATATTTT. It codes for CASSLGSSGNTIYF. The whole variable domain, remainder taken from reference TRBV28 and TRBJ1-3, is DVKVTQSSRYLVKRTGEKVFLECVQDMDHENMFWYRQDPGLGLRLIYFSYDVKMKEKGDIPEGYSVSREKKERFSLILESASTNQTSMYLCASSLGSSGNTIYFGEGSWLTVV.

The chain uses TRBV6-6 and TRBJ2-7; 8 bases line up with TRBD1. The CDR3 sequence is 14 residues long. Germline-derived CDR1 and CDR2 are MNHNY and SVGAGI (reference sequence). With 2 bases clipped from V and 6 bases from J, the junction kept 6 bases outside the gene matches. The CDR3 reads CASSYRTGTGEQYF. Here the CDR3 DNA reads TGTGCCAGCAGTTACCGGACAGGGACCGGCGAGCAGTACTTC.

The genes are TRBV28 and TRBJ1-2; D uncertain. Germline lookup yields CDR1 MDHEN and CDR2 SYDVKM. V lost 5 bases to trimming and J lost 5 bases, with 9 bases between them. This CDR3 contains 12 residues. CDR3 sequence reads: CASSPPGYGYTF. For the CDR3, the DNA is TGTGCCAGCAGTCCCCCGGGTTATGGCTACACCTTC.

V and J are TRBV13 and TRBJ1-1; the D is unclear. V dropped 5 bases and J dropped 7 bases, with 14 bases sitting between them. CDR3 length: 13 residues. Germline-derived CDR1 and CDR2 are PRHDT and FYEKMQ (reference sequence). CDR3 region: CASSAVPSREAFF. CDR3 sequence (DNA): TGTGCCAGCAGCGCGGTGCCTTCCCGTGAAGCTTTCTTT. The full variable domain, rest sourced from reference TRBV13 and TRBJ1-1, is AAGVIQSPRHLIKEKRETATLKCYPIPRHDTVYWYQQGPGQDPQFLISFYEKMQSDKGSIPDRFSAQQFSDYHSELNMSSLELGDSALYFCASSAVPSREAFFGQGTRLTVV.

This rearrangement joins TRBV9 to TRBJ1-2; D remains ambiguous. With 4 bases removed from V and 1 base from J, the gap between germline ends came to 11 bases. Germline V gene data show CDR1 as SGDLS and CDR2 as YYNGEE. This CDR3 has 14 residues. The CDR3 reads CASSPSGINYGYTF. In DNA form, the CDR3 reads TGTGCCAGCAGCCCCAGCGGGATTAACTATGGCTACACCTTC.

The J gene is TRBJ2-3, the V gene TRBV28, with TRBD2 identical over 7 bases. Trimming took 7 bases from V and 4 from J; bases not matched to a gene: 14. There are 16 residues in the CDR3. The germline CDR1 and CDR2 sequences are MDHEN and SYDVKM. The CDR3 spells CASKARLAVVSDTQYF. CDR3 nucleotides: TGTGCCAGCAAAGCCCGACTAGCCGTTGTGTCAGATACGCAGTATTTT.